This TCR beta chain comes out of a study of blood T cell repertoires in COVID-19. In the study overall: T cells, B-cell-depleted T cells, or PBMCs provided the cDNA or gDNA that served as material.

Trimming shortened V by 5 bases and J by 1 base, and 12 bases separated the two germline ends. Germline CDR1 WNHNN, CDR2 SYGVQD (reference sequence). The CDR3 spans 15 residues. In terms of age and location, participants ranged from about 18 to 90 years and lived in about two dozen US areas. In the 2 weeks before study entry, exposed participants met a COVID-19 case, which was PCR-confirmed or clinician-diagnosed. Per the authors' pipeline: Using reference gene primer amplification, nucleated cell counts were estimated. Profiled with immunoSEQ multiplex PCR; TCRdb holds only in-frame clones, not every one. V and J calls and clone size are those listed in that table; D and trimming were worked out from the DNA. The data show 250,000 or so clones, more than 75% seen once.

This sequence was found in a woman in her 50s who had been exposed to COVID-19. The specimen sequenced was PBMCs or T cells enriched from blood (not recorded which). The chain employs TRBV10-1 and TRBJ1-3; TRBD1 is a possible D gene (6 bases). The CDR3 protein is CASSPVRGSGNTIYF. DNA for the CDR3: TGCGCCAGCAGTCCTGTCAGGGGATCTGGAAACACCATATATTTT.